This TCR beta chain was sequenced in a study of identical twins. Via MiXCR, TCRdb re-called the 5' RACE reads, giving one row per CDR3 protein. The data show about 530,000 distinct CDR3 sequences, about 20% seen once. There are a few counts of this clonotype. The sample was also linked to a second study, of yellow fever vaccine responses in identical twins.

The clonotype originates from a young woman in good health. Sequencing input: CD4+ T cells sorted from blood.

CDR3 coding DNA: TGTGCCAGCAGCTTCCAGGACGGGGAGCTGTTTTTT. Translated, it gives CASSFQDGELFF. The rearrangement joins TRBV11-3 to TRBJ2-2; D remains unclear. The CDR3 contains 12 residues. The germline V gene has CDR1 SGHNT and CDR2 YENEEA. Trimming stripped 3 bases from V and 7 bases from J, with 6 bases between.